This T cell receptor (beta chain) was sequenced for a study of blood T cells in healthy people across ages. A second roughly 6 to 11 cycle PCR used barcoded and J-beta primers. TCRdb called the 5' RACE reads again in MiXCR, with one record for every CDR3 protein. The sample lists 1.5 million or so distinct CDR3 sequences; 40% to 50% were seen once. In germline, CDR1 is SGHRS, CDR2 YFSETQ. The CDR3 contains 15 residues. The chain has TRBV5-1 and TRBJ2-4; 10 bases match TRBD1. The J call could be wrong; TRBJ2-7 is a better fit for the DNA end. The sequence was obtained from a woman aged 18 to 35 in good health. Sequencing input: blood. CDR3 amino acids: CASSLRQGAWDEQYF. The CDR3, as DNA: TGCGCCAGCAGCTTGAGACAGGGGGCGTGGGACGAGCAGTACTTC.